The 16 T cell receptor beta chains in this list originate from one sample, sequenced in a study of blood T cell repertoires in COVID-19. TCRdb keeps only in-frame clones here, not all; method: immunoSEQ multiplex PCR. The sample lists almost 200,000 clones, 80% to 90% occurring once. Input material: peripheral blood. The receptor source for this set is an older woman with acute or convalescent COVID-19.

J is TRBJ1-5 and V is TRBV3-1 (or the pseudogene TRBV3-2); 10 bases agree with TRBD1. Germline values: CDR1 LGHDT, CDR2 YNNKEL (reference sequence). The V segment lost 4 bases and the J segment 6 bases; nucleotides outside the gene matches: 6. CDR3 length: 15 residues. The CDR3 sequence: CASSRGQGVGQPQHF. The DNA of the CDR3 is TGTGCCAGCAGCCGAGGACAGGGGGTGGGTCAGCCCCAGCATTTT.

The J gene is TRBJ1-1, the V gene TRBV5-1, with D hard to call. The CDR3 sequence is 13 residues long. V lost 5 bases, J lost 4 bases, and 12 bases lay in between. Germline loops: CDR1 SGHRS, CDR2 YFSETQ. The CDR3 DNA follows: TGCGCCAGCAGTCTGGCGGGAACCACTGAAGCTTTCTTT. This gives the protein CASSLAGTTEAFF.

This chain joins TRBV28 and TRBJ2-7; 9 bases are shared with TRBD1. This CDR3 region has 15 residues. The V and J ends lost 4 bases and 2 bases, in that order; junction bases with no gene match: 6. Germline-derived CDR1 and CDR2 are MDHEN and SYDVKM. The CDR3 DNA reads as TGTGCCAGCAGTTCCGCCGGGACAGGGACCTACGAGCAGTACTTC. Translated, it gives CASSSAGTGTYEQYF.

The chain carries TRBV11-3 and TRBJ1-2; no clear D. V was pared by 1 base and J by 4 bases, with 10 bases between. CDR1 and CDR2 from the germline V gene are SGHNT and YENEEA. The length of the CDR3 is 14 residues. This CDR3 reads CASSLGPLSYGYTF. The CDR3 DNA is TGTGCCAGCAGCTTAGGCCCCCTTAGCTATGGCTACACCTTC.

The V call is TRBV27, the J call TRBJ2-7; tentatively, D is TRBD2 (6 bases). The V end lost 8 bases, the J end lost 3 bases, and 14 bases lay between the germline ends. The CDR3 length is 13 residues. From germline, CDR1 is MNHEY and CDR2 SMNVEV (reference sequence). CDR3 sequence reads: CASAPGGFYEQYF. For the CDR3, the DNA is TGTGCCAGCGCCCCCGGGGGTTTCTACGAGCAGTACTTC.

The CDR3 protein is CASSQDGQNQETQYF. The CDR3 nucleotides are TGCGCCAGCAGCCAAGATGGACAAAACCAAGAGACCCAGTACTTC. The V and J genes are TRBV4-1 and TRBJ2-5, with D possibly matching TRBD1 (5 bases). Germline V gene lookup returns CDR1 MGHRA and CDR2 YSYEKL. The CDR3 extends over 15 amino acids. V shed 0 bases and J shed 0 bases, with 8 bases lying between them.

The rearrangement uses TRBV12-3 or TRBV12-4 and TRBJ1-5, with a possible D match to TRBD1 (6 bases). The length of the CDR3 is 13 residues. V was pared by 6 bases and J by 6 bases, with 12 bases between. In DNA form, the CDR3 reads TGTGCCAGCAGCAATCAGGGGACTCAGCCCCAGCATTTT. Amino acid sequence: CASSNQGTQPQHF.

The chain links TRBV10-1 to TRBJ2-4; TRBD2 is a possible D gene (7 bases). Deletions cut 3 bases from V and 7 bases from J, with 16 bases between. This CDR3 is built from 15 residues. The V gene's germline CDR1 is WNHNN and CDR2 SYGVQD (reference sequence). The CDR3 DNA is TGCGCCAGCAGTGACGGAGGGGGAGGGGGTAACATTCAGTACTTC. Its translation is CASSDGGGGGNIQYF.

The chain is built from TRBV29-1 and TRBJ2-2, with D possibly being TRBD2 (6 bases). The V and J ends lost 3 bases and 4 bases respectively, with 18 bases between them. This CDR3 comprises 16 residues. Germline V gives CDR1 SQVTM, CDR2 ANQGSEA. The CDR3 loop reads CSVDNGLGSPTGELFF. In nucleotides, the CDR3 is TGCAGCGTTGATAACGGGCTCGGGAGTCCCACCGGGGAGCTGTTTTTT.

The chain employs TRBV9 and TRBJ1-6; 11 bases map to TRBD1. The CDR3 contains 16 residues. CDR1 and CDR2 from the germline V gene are SGDLS and YYNGEE. V dropped 0 bases and J dropped 6; count of bases not matched to a gene: 2. In nucleotides, the CDR3 is TGTGCCAGCAGCGTAGAGGGGACAGGGGGTAATTCACCCCTCCACTTT. This encodes CASSVEGTGGNSPLHF.

The rearrangement uses TRBV19 and TRBJ1-5; 8 positions agree with TRBD1. Per the germline V gene, CDR1 is LNHDA and CDR2 is SQIVND (reference sequence). J lost 4 bases, V lost 8 bases, and 16 bases had no gene match. This CDR3 contains 17 residues. CDR3 nucleotides: TGTGCCAGTCTAGCGGCCGAACGGACAGGGTGGAATCAGCCCCAGCATTTT. Amino acid sequence: CASLAAERTGWNQPQHF.

This chain connects TRBV5-1 to TRBJ2-5, with D tentatively TRBD2 (6 bases). From germline, CDR1 is SGHRS and CDR2 YFSETQ. Trimming left V 1 base short and J 5 bases short, with 9 bases between. The CDR3 loop spans 13 amino acids. The DNA for the CDR3 is TGCGCCAGCAGCTTGTCGGAGGGGGAGACCCAGTACTTC. Its translation: CASSLSEGETQYF.

This clone was seen just once. The chain employs TRBV5-1 and TRBJ2-5; no clear D gene. V was trimmed by 4 bases and J by 5 bases, leaving 15 bases between them. Germline CDR1 reads SGHRS; CDR2 reads YFSETQ. The length of the CDR3 is 14 residues. In DNA form, the CDR3 reads TGCGCCAGCAGCCCGGCGGCCGGCCGGGAGACCCAGTACTTC. Translating it yields CASSPAAGRETQYF.

The CDR3 nucleotides read TGTGCCAGCAGCGTACCTGGAGCCGGGGAGCTGTTTTTT. Encoded protein: CASSVPGAGELFF. The chain uses TRBV7-3 and TRBJ2-2; D gene ambiguous. There are 13 residues in the CDR3. Germline assignment: CDR1 SGHTA and CDR2 FQGTGA. The V gene lost 5 bases and the J gene lost 6 bases, with 10 bases spanning the gap. Based on the CDR3 plus reference TRBV7-3 and TRBJ2-2, the full variable domain is GAGVSQTPSNKVTEKGKYVELRCDPISGHTALYWYRQSLGQGPEFLIYFQGTGAADDSGLPNDRFFAVRPEGSVSTLKIQRTERGDSAVYLCASSVPGAGELFFGEGSRLTVL.

V and J are TRBV5-1 and TRBJ1-6, with 7 bases that match TRBD1. The V and J ends lost 2 bases and 8 bases, in that order; junction bases with no gene match: 7. The germline gives CDR1 SGHRS, CDR2 YFSETQ. This CDR3 is built from 15 residues. The CDR3 is CASSLTGQSYSPLHF. CDR3 nucleotide sequence: TGCGCCAGCAGCTTAACGGGACAGTCTTATTCACCCCTCCACTTT.

This clone was found a few times. The CDR3, as DNA: TGCGCCAGCAGCTCCGGGGCGGGAGAGCAGTACTTC. It codes for CASSSGAGEQYF. The J gene is TRBJ2-7, the V gene TRBV5-1; weak D call: TRBD2 (6 bases). Trimming took off 3 bases at V and 7 bases at J, with 11 bases between the two ends. There are 12 residues in the CDR3. Germline V gives CDR1 SGHRS, CDR2 YFSETQ. Together with reference TRBV5-1 and TRBJ2-7, the CDR3 gives the full variable domain: KAGVTQTPRYLIKTRGQQVTLSCSPISGHRSVSWYQQTPGQGLQFLFEYFSETQRNKGNFPGRFSGRQFSNSRSEMNVSTLELGDSALYLCASSSGAGEQYFGPGTRLTVT.